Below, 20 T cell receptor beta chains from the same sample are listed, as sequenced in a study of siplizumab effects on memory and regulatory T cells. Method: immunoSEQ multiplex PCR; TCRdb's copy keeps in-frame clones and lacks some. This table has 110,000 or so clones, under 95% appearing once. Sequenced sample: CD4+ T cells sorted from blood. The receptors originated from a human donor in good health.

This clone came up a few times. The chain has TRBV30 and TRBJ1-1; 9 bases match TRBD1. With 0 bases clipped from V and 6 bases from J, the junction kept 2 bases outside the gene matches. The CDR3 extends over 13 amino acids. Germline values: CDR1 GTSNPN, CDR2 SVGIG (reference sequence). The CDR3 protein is CAWSVQGASEAFF. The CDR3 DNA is TGTGCCTGGAGTGTACAGGGGGCGTCTGAAGCTTTCTTT.

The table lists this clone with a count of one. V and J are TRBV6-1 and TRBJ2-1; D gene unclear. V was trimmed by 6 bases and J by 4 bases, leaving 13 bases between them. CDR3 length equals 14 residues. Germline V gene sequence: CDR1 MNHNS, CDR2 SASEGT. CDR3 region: CASRNSYGYNEQFF. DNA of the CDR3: TGTGCCAGCAGGAACTCCTATGGATACAATGAGCAGTTCTTC.

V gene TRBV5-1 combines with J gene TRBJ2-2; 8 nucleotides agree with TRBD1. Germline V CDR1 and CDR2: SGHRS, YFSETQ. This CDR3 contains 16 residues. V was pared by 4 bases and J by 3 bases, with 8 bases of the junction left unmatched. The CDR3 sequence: CASSRMDREYTGELFF. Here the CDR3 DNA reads TGCGCCAGCAGCCGAATGGACAGGGAGTACACCGGGGAGCTGTTTTTT. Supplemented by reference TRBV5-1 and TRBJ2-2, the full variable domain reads KAGVTQTPRYLIKTRGQQVTLSCSPISGHRSVSWYQQTPGQGLQFLFEYFSETQRNKGNFPGRFSGRQFSNSRSEMNVSTLELGDSALYLCASSRMDREYTGELFFGEGSRLTVL.

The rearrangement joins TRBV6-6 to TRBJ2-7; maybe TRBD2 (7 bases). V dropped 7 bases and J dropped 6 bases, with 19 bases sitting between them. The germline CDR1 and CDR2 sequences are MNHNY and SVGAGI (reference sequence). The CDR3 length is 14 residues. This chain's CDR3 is CASTRGGGAAEQYF. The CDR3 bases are TGTGCCAGCACCCGGGGAGGGGGGGCTGCCGAGCAGTACTTC.

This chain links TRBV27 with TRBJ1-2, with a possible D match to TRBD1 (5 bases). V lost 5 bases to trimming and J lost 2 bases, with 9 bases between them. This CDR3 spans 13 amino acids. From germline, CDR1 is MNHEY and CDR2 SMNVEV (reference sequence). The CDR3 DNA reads TGTGCCAGCAGTATTGAGGGGAACTATGGCTACACCTTC. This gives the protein CASSIEGNYGYTF.

CDR3 loop: CATSRPGGHWETQYF. CDR3 coding DNA: TGTGCCACCAGCAGACCCGGGGGGCACTGGGAGACCCAGTACTTC. The rearrangement uses TRBV15 and TRBJ2-5; a weak D match, TRBD2 (7 bases). Germline V gene sequence: CDR1 LNHNV, CDR2 YYDKDF (reference sequence). This CDR3 contains 15 residues. Deletions cut 2 bases from V and 5 bases from J, with 15 bases between.

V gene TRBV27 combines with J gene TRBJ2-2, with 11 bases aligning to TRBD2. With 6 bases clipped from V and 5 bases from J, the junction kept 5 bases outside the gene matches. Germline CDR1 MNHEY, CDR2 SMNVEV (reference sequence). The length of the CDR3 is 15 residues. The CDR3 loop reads CASRSSGRWTGELFF. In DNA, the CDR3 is TGTGCCAGCAGATCTAGCGGGAGGTGGACCGGGGAGCTGTTTTTT.

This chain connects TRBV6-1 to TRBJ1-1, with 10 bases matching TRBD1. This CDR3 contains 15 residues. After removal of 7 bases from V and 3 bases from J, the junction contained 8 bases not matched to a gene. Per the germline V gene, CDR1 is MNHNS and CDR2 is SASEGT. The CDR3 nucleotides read TGTGCCAGCAAGAGACAGGGGGCGAGTGACACTGAAGCTTTCTTT. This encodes CASKRQGASDTEAFF.

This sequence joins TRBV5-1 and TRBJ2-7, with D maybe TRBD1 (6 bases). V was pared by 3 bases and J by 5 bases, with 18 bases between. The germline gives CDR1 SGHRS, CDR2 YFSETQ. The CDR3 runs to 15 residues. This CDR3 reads CASSSALLGADEQYF. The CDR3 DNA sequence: TGCGCCAGCAGCTCAGCCTTGCTGGGGGCCGACGAGCAGTACTTC. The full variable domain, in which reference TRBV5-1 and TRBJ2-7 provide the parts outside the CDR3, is KAGVTQTPRYLIKTRGQQVTLSCSPISGHRSVSWYQQTPGQGLQFLFEYFSETQRNKGNFPGRFSGRQFSNSRSEMNVSTLELGDSALYLCASSSALLGADEQYFGPGTRLTVT.

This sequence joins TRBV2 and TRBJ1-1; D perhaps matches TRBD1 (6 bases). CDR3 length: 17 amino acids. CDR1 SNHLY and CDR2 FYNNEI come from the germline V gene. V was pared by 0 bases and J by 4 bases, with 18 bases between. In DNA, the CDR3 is TGTGCCAGCAGTGAAGCTTGGTGGGGTACAGGGACCACTGAAGCTTTCTTT. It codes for CASSEAWWGTGTTEAFF.

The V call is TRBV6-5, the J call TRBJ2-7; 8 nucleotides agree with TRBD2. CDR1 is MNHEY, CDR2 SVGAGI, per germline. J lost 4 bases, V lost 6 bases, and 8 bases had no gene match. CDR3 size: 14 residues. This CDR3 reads CASREREIRYEQYF. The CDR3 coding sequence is TGTGCCAGCAGGGAGCGGGAGATAAGGTACGAGCAGTACTTC.

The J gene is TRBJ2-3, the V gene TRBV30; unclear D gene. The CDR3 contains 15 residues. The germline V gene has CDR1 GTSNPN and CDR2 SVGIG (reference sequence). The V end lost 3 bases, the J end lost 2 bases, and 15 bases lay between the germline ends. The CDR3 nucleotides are TGTGCCTGGAGCCAAAGGGCCCAAATCACAGATACGCAGTATTTT. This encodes CAWSQRAQITDTQYF.

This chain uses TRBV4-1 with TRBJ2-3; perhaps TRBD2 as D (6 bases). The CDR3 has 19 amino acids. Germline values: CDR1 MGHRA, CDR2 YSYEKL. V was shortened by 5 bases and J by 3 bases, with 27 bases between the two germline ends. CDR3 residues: CASSSPGGTNYIGTDTQYF. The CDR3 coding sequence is TGCGCCAGCAGCTCCCCCGGCGGGACGAACTATATTGGAACAGATACGCAGTATTTT.

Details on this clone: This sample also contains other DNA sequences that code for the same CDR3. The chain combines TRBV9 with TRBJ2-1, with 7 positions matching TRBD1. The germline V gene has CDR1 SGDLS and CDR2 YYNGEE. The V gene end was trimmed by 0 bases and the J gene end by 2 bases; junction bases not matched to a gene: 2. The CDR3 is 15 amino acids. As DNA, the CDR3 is TGTGCCAGCAGCGTAGCAGGGGGACCCTACAATGAGCAGTTCTTC. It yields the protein CASSVAGGPYNEQFF.

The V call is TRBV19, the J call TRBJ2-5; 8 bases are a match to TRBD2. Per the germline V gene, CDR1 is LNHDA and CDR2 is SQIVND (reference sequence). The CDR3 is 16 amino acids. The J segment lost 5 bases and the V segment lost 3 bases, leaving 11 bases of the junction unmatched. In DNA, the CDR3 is TGTGCCAGTAGTATTCTTGCCCCTGGCGGGAGGGAGACCCAGTACTTC. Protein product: CASSILAPGGRETQYF.

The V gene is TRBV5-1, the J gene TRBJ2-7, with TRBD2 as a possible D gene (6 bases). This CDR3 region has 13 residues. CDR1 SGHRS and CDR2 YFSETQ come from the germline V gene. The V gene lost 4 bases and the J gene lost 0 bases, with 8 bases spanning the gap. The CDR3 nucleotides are TGCGCCAGCAGCCTGACTAGCTCCTACGAGCAGTACTTC. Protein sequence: CASSLTSSYEQYF.

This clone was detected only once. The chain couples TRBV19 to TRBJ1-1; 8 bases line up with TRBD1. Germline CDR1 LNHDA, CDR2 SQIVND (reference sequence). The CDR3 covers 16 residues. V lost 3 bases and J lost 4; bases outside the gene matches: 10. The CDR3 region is CASSIPSGGVFTEAFF. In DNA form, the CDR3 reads TGTGCCAGTAGTATTCCATCAGGGGGCGTTTTCACTGAAGCTTTCTTT.

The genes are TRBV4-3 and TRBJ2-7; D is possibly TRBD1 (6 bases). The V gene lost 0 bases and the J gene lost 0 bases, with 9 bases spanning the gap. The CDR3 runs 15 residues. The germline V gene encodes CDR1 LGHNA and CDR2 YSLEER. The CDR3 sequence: CASSQDTGFSYEQYF. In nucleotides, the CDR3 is TGCGCCAGCAGCCAAGATACAGGGTTCTCCTACGAGCAGTACTTC.

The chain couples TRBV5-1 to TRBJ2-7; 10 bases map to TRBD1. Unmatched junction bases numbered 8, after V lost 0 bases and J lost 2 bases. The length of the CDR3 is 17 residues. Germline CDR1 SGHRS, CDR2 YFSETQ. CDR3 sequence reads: CASSLELGTGEAYEQYF. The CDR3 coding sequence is TGCGCCAGCAGCTTGGAGCTGGGGACAGGGGAAGCCTACGAGCAGTACTTC.

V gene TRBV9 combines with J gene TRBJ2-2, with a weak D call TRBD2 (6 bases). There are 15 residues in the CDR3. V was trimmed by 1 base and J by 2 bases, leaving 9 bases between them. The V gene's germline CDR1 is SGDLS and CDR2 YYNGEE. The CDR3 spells CASSVISGNTGELFF. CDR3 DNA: TGTGCCAGCAGCGTAATTAGCGGAAACACCGGGGAGCTGTTTTTT.